The 16 T cell receptor beta chains reported below all come from one sample, sequenced in a study of T-cell memory formation after mild COVID-19. Each CDR3 protein is one row after TCRdb ran MiXCR on the 5' RACE reads. This table holds around 120,000 distinct CDR3 sequences, more than 15% found once. Sequencing was done on a sample of PBMCs or a T cell subset sorted from them (not recorded which). These receptors were obtained from an adult woman who had mild COVID-19 (a few samples of this study predate the infection). Cell type and time point are not known.

This clonotype has only a few counts. The rearrangement links TRBV24-1 to TRBJ1-1, with D perhaps matching TRBD1 (6 bases). V was shortened by 3 bases and J by 4 bases, with 8 bases between the two germline ends. The CDR3 runs to 13 residues. Looked up from germline, CDR1 is KGHDR and CDR2 is SFDVKD. Here the CDR3 DNA reads TGTGCCACCAGTGATCACAGGGCCACTGAAGCTTTCTTT. This sequence encodes CATSDHRATEAFF.

This clonotype occurred many times. This CDR3 is CASSKGSYEQYF. The CDR3 coding sequence is TGTGCCAGCAGCAAGGGGTCCTACGAGCAGTACTTC. The chain is built from TRBV3-1 and TRBJ2-7, with a possible D match to TRBD1 (5 bases). Germline CDR1 reads LGHDT; CDR2 reads YNNKEL (reference sequence). The ends were cut back, 5 bases at V and 1 base at J, with 6 bases in the middle. The CDR3 loop spans 12 amino acids.

The chain carries TRBV5-1 and TRBJ2-3, with 11 bases matching TRBD1. The germline CDR1 and CDR2 sequences are SGHRS and YFSETQ. The CDR3 is 17 residues long. V was pared by 3 bases and J by 4 bases, with 10 bases of the junction left unmatched. CDR3 sequence (DNA): TGCGCCAGCAGCTCTGTGGGACAGGGGGATTTTTCAGATACGCAGTATTTT. This encodes CASSSVGQGDFSDTQYF.

The sample holds a few counts of this clonotype. The chain has TRBV4-1 and TRBJ2-6; D unclear. CDR1 and CDR2 from the germline V gene are MGHRA and YSYEKL. The CDR3 runs 18 residues. The V end was cut by 1 base, the J end by 4 bases, with 17 bases between. The CDR3 spells CASSQGEVFQSGANVLTF. CDR3 DNA: TGCGCCAGCAGCCAAGGAGAGGTTTTTCAATCCGGGGCCAACGTCCTGACTTTC.

Many counts were recorded for this clonotype. This sequence joins TRBV29-1 and TRBJ2-1; 7 bases line up with TRBD2. CDR3 length: 13 amino acids. V trimming: 1 base; J trimming: 7 bases; junction bases outside the gene matches: 4. Germline CDR1 and CDR2: SQVTM and ANQGSEA. The CDR3 sequence: CSVEGREWNEQFF. CDR3 DNA sequence: TGCAGCGTTGAAGGGCGGGAGTGGAATGAGCAGTTCTTC.

V gene TRBV4-3 combines with J gene TRBJ1-2; 8 nucleotides match TRBD1. The CDR3 is made up of 14 amino acids. CDR1 LGHNA and CDR2 YSLEER come from the germline V gene. J gave up 7 bases and V 3 bases, and 7 bases lay outside the gene matches. CDR3 in DNA: TGCGCCAGCAGCCACGACAGGGGCGCGGGTGGCTACACCTTC. Protein sequence: CASSHDRGAGGYTF.

The chain combines TRBV7-9 with TRBJ2-7; D gene uncertain. The germline V and J ends were trimmed by 5 bases and 0 bases, with 17 bases remaining between them. CDR3 length: 16 amino acids. Germline V lookup: CDR1 SEHNR, CDR2 FQNEAQ (reference sequence). The CDR3 here is CASSPPLGPYSYEQYF. The CDR3, as DNA: TGTGCCAGCAGCCCTCCCCTGGGCCCGTACTCCTACGAGCAGTACTTC.

This clonotype was seen a handful of times. The chain carries TRBV4-1 and TRBJ1-5; D gene uncertain. V lost 0 bases to trimming and J lost 6 bases, with 18 bases between them. The CDR3 is 17 amino acids. Germline V gives CDR1 MGHRA, CDR2 YSYEKL. CDR3 region: CASSQDLGRWRAQPQHF. The CDR3 bases are TGCGCCAGCAGCCAAGATTTGGGTCGATGGAGGGCTCAGCCCCAGCATTTT.

This clonotype was seen only a few times. One end of the junction fails to match germline, which may point to a read error. J is TRBJ1-4 and V is TRBV7-8; 7 bases align to TRBD1. The CDR3 runs 19 residues. Per germline, CDR1 SGHVS and CDR2 FQNEAQ. CDR3: CASSLAPGTAPLTYEKLFF. In nucleotides, the CDR3 is TGTGCCAGCAGCTTAGCGCCCGGGACAGCTCCGCTAACTTATGAAAAACTGTTTTTT.

The chain uses TRBV7-8 and TRBJ2-3; 15 bases are a match to TRBD2. The V gene's germline CDR1 is SGHVS and CDR2 FQNEAQ. CDR3 length: 17 amino acids. V dropped 5 bases and J dropped 3; count of bases not matched to a gene: 6. This CDR3 is CASSPGTSGGLTDTQYF. CDR3 sequence (DNA): TGTGCCAGCAGCCCCGGGACTAGCGGGGGGCTGACAGATACGCAGTATTTT.

This clonotype was seen only a few times. The rearrangement uses TRBV24-1 and TRBJ2-3, with TRBD2 matching 8 bases. Per the germline V gene, CDR1 is KGHDR and CDR2 is SFDVKD. Losses at the gene ends were 3 bases for V and 5 bases for J; bases not matched to a gene: 6. The CDR3 sequence is 15 residues long. The CDR3 sequence: CATSDKRGWEDTQYF. In nucleotides, the CDR3 is TGTGCCACCAGTGATAAGCGGGGGTGGGAAGATACGCAGTATTTT.

This clonotype was picked up a small number of times. The rearrangement joins TRBV3-1 to TRBJ1-1; 8 positions agree with TRBD1. The J segment lost 6 bases and the V segment lost 4 bases, leaving 10 bases of the junction unmatched. CDR1 LGHDT and CDR2 YNNKEL come from the germline V gene (reference sequence). The CDR3 runs 15 residues. The CDR3 coding sequence is TGTGCCAGCAGCCTACCAGGGGGCGGGCGTGCTGAAGCTTTCTTT. It is translated as CASSLPGGGRAEAFF.

This clonotype has a handful of counts. The rearrangement links TRBV6-5 to TRBJ2-5; 8 nucleotides line up with TRBD2. The CDR3 has 15 residues. The V segment lost 5 bases and the J segment 2 bases; nucleotides outside the gene matches: 7. CDR1 is MNHEY, CDR2 SVGAGI, per germline. The CDR3 here is CASSAPSGGQETQYF. CDR3 coding DNA: TGTGCCAGCAGTGCTCCCAGCGGGGGACAAGAGACCCAGTACTTC.

This clonotype was found a few times. The V gene is TRBV7-2, the J gene TRBJ2-1; no definite D call. The CDR3 covers 13 residues. Germline-derived CDR1 and CDR2 are SGHTA and FQGNSA. Trimming shortened V by 2 bases and J by 6 bases, and 8 bases separated the two germline ends. The CDR3 spells CASSLLSGNEQFF. CDR3 DNA sequence: TGTGCCAGCAGCTTATTGTCCGGCAATGAGCAGTTCTTC.

The chain couples TRBV20-1 to TRBJ2-7; the D is unclear. CDR1 and CDR2 from the germline V gene are DFQATT and SNEGSKA (reference sequence). V lost 6 bases and J 2 bases, leaving 17 bases between the germline ends. This CDR3 is built from 14 residues. The CDR3 nucleotides read TGCAGTGCCACACAACCCCGGGTAACCTACGAGCAGTACTTC. This sequence encodes CSATQPRVTYEQYF.

The gene calls are TRBV30 and TRBJ2-4; the D call may be TRBD1 or TRBD2 (5 bases each). CDR3 length: 14 amino acids. Trimming cost V 1 base and J 1 base, with 8 bases left between them. Germline CDR1 reads GTSNPN; CDR2 reads SVGIG (reference sequence). CDR3: CAWSDGGAKNIQYF. The CDR3 DNA reads as TGTGCCTGGAGTGATGGGGGTGCCAAAAACATTCAGTACTTC. The full variable domain, its missing parts supplied by reference TRBV30 and TRBJ2-4, is SQTIHQWPATLVQPVGSPLSLECTVEGTSNPNLYWYRQAAGRGLQLLFYSVGIGQISSEVPQNLSASRPQDRQFILSSKKLLLSDSGFYLCAWSDGGAKNIQYFGAGTRLSVL.